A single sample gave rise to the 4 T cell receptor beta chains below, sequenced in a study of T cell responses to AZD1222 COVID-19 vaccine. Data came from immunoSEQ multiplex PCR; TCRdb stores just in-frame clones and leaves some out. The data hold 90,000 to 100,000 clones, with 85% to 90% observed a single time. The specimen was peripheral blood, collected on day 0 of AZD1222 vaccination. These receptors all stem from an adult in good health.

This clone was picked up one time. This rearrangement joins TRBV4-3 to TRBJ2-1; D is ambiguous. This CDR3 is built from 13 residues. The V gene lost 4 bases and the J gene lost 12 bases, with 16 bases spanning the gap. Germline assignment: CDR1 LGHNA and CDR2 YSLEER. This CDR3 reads CASSLDLTSGQFF. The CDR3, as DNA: TGCGCCAGCAGCCTTGACCTCACTTCGGGGCAGTTCTTC.

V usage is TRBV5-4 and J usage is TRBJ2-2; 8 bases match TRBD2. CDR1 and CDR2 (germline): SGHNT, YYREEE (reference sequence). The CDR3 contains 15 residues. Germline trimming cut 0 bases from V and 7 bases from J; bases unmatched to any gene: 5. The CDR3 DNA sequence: TGTGCCAGCAGCTTGGCCACTAGCGGATTCGGGGAGCTGTTTTTT. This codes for CASSLATSGFGELFF.

CDR3 coding DNA: TGCGCCAGCAGTGATTATGACATGAACACCGGGGAGCTGTTTTTT. It encodes CASSDYDMNTGELFF. V and J are TRBV10-1 and TRBJ2-2; D gene uncertain. Germline V gives CDR1 WNHNN, CDR2 SYGVQD (reference sequence). The CDR3 has 15 amino acids. Trimming pared 3 bases from V and 1 base from J, leaving 9 bases between.

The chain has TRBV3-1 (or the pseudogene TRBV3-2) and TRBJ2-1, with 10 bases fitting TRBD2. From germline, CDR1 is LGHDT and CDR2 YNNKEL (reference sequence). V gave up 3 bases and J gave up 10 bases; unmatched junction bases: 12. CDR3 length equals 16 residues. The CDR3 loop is CASSQKAGGPTVEQFF. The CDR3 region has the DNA TGTGCCAGCAGCCAGAAAGCGGGAGGGCCCACCGTCGAGCAGTTCTTC.